Sequencing of this TCR beta chain was carried out in a study of blood T cells in healthy people across ages. Sample-barcoded 5' priming and a J-beta primer mix drove a second PCR of roughly 6 to 12 cycles. TCRdb itself ran the 5' RACE reads through MiXCR, one entry per CDR3 protein. The sample holds over 1,500,000 distinct CDR3 sequences, roughly 52% seen once. At least 7 million PBMCs were isolated per sample. The total RNA that was extracted per sample amounted to at least 5 micrograms. This clonotype came up a few times. No antigen is known for it. Trimming took off 5 bases at V and 2 bases at J, with 15 bases between the two ends. The CDR3 is made up of 15 amino acids. Germline lookup yields CDR1 SGHRS and CDR2 YFSETQ. Findings and limits, study-wide: Both higher diversity and more naive CD4+ cells marked long-lived donors when set against aged donors. Considered underestimates were the diversity estimates obtained from one million T cells.

Input material: blood. The chain couples TRBV5-1 to TRBJ2-3; D not resolved. The TCR was taken from a woman aged 35 to 49 in good health. The CDR3 nucleotides are TGCGCCAGCAGTGGTCCGCAAGATATCACAGATACGCAGTATTTT. Its protein product is CASSGPQDITDTQYF.